The 6 T cell receptor beta chains in this list originate from one sample, sequenced in a study of shared clonotypes between healthy human individuals. Naive CD8 cells comprised CD45RO-negative, CCR7-positively selected cells, excluding terminally differentiated effector memory CD45RA+ cells. Sequenced by immunoSEQ multiplex PCR; TCRdb stores in-frame clones only, minus some. This table holds about 800,000 clones, 96% found once. The sample consisted of naive CD8+ T cells sorted from blood. The receptor source for this set is a man aged 25 to 45 in good health.

The V call is TRBV4-1, the J call TRBJ1-2; D not resolved. Trimming pared 1 base from V and 0 bases from J, leaving 9 bases between. The CDR3 has 15 amino acids. Looked up from germline, CDR1 is MGHRA and CDR2 is YSYEKL. This CDR3 reads CASSQVGRTNYGYTF. For the CDR3, the DNA is TGCGCCAGCAGCCAAGTGGGCAGAACTAACTATGGCTACACCTTC.

The V and J genes are TRBV7-2 and TRBJ2-1; 14 positions match TRBD2. The CDR3 sequence is 16 residues long. Germline CDR1 SGHTA, CDR2 FQGNSA. V shed 5 bases and J 8 bases; nucleotides not matched to a gene: 8. The CDR3: CASSPPGLAGAHEQFF. CDR3 nucleotides: TGTGCCAGCAGCCCCCCGGGACTAGCGGGAGCCCATGAGCAGTTCTTC. Based on the CDR3 plus reference TRBV7-2 and TRBJ2-1, the full variable domain is GAGVSQSPSNKVTEKGKDVELRCDPISGHTALYWYRQSLGQGLEFLIYFQGNSAPDKSGLPSDRFSAERTGGSVSTLTIQRTQQEDSAVYLCASSPPGLAGAHEQFFGPGTRLTVL.

The chain links TRBV2 to TRBJ1-5; D is ambiguous. The germline CDR1 and CDR2 sequences are SNHLY and FYNNEI. The V gene lost 1 base and the J gene lost 5 bases, with 3 bases spanning the gap. CDR3 length: 12 amino acids. The CDR3 sequence is CASSEEYQPQHF. CDR3 nucleotide sequence: TGTGCCAGCAGTGAAGAGTATCAGCCCCAGCATTTT.

The chain couples TRBV7-9 to TRBJ1-1; D is unresolved. The germline V gene has CDR1 SEHNR and CDR2 FQNEAQ (reference sequence). V gave up 1 base and J gave up 8 bases, with 8 bases separating them. The CDR3 is 12 residues long. Here the CDR3 DNA reads TGTGCCAGCAGCTTAGTAACCAGGGAAGCTTTCTTT. It codes for CASSLVTREAFF.

The chain carries TRBV5-1 and TRBJ2-5, with 7 positions matching TRBD1. After removal of 3 bases from V and 2 bases from J, the junction contained 1 base not matched to a gene. The CDR3 length is 13 residues. Germline V gene sequence: CDR1 SGHRS, CDR2 YFSETQ. Here the CDR3 reads CASSSGQQETQYF. The CDR3, as DNA: TGCGCCAGCAGCTCGGGACAGCAAGAGACCCAGTACTTC.

Written as DNA, the CDR3 is TGTGCCAGCAGCTTACAATCTGCGGAGACCCAGTACTTC. As protein: CASSLQSAETQYF. This chain joins TRBV11-3 and TRBJ2-5; D uncertain. Trimming shortened V by 2 bases and J by 5 bases, and 9 bases separated the two germline ends. Germline assignment: CDR1 SGHNT and CDR2 YENEEA. The CDR3 has 13 residues. Supplemented by reference TRBV11-3 and TRBJ2-5, the full variable domain reads EAGVVQSPRYKIIEKKQPVAFWCNPISGHNTLYWYLQNLGQGPELLIRYENEEAVDDSQLPKDRFSAERLKGVDSTLKIQPAELGDSAVYLCASSLQSAETQYFGPGTRLLVL.